Listed here are 20 T cell receptor beta chains from one sample, sequenced in a study of blood T cell repertoires in COVID-19. This table comes from immunoSEQ multiplex PCR, and its TCRdb copy is limited to in-frame clones, with some not included. Of about 220,000 clones listed, about 90% were seen once; the top ten hold 1.5% to 2%. Specimen: peripheral blood. These receptor sequences come from a man aged 40-49 years with active or convalescent COVID-19.

The J gene is TRBJ1-1, the V gene TRBV6-5; possibly TRBD1 for D (5 bases). CDR3 length: 15 residues. Looked up from germline, CDR1 is MNHEY and CDR2 is SVGAGI. V was cut by 3 bases and J by 1 base, with 12 bases left in between. DNA for the CDR3: TGTGCCAGCAGTTATCAGGGACTAGCGAACACTGAAGCTTTCTTT. Its protein is CASSYQGLANTEAFF.

This clone was counted a single time. This rearrangement joins TRBV11-3 to TRBJ2-2; D is unclear. V dropped 5 bases and J dropped 1 base, with 11 bases sitting between them. The CDR3 extends over 15 amino acids. CDR1 is SGHNT and CDR2 is YENEEA in the germline V gene. This chain's CDR3 is CASSRPPGNTGELFF. The DNA of the CDR3 is TGTGCCAGCAGCCGACCCCCAGGGAACACCGGGGAGCTGTTTTTT. The whole variable domain, remainder taken from reference TRBV11-3 and TRBJ2-2, is EAGVVQSPRYKIIEKKQPVAFWCNPISGHNTLYWYLQNLGQGPELLIRYENEEAVDDSQLPKDRFSAERLKGVDSTLKIQPAELGDSAVYLCASSRPPGNTGELFFGEGSRLTVL.

The chain uses TRBV29-1 and TRBJ1-1; maybe TRBD1 (5 bases). Germline loops: CDR1 SQVTM, CDR2 ANQGSEA. Trimming shortened V by 7 bases and J by 8 bases, and 23 bases separated the two germline ends. The CDR3 contains 14 residues. CDR3 in DNA: TGCAGCGCTAAACGTCTAGGCGGGGCTGCCGAAGCTTTCTTT. This gives the protein CSAKRLGGAAEAFF. Drawing the rest from reference TRBV29-1 and TRBJ1-1, the complete variable domain is SAVISQKPSRDICQRGTSLTIQCQVDSQVTMMFWYRQQPGQSLTLIATANQGSEATYESGFVIDKFPISRPNLTFSTLTVSNMSPEDSSIYLCSAKRLGGAAEAFFGQGTRLTVV.

The rearrangement uses TRBV12-3 or TRBV12-4 and TRBJ1-1, with a tentative D call TRBD1 (5 bases). The CDR3 is 13 amino acids. V lost 2 bases and J lost 4, with 8 bases in between. The CDR3 DNA is TGTGCCAGCAGTTTAAGGGGCGGCACTGAAGCTTTCTTT. Translating it yields CASSLRGGTEAFF.

This clone was detected only a few times. The chain joins TRBV5-1 to TRBJ2-7, with a tentative D call TRBD1 (5 bases). Trimming took 0 bases from V and 6 from J, leaving 13 bases between them. Germline V gene data show CDR1 as SGHRS and CDR2 as YFSETQ. The CDR3 runs 14 residues. The CDR3 loop is CASSLEAGSSEQYF. The CDR3 nucleotides are TGCGCCAGCAGCTTGGAGGCAGGGTCGAGCGAGCAGTACTTC.

V is TRBV6-5 and J is TRBJ2-5; 7 bases agree with TRBD2. The germline gives CDR1 MNHEY, CDR2 SVGAGI. Trimming took 11 bases from V and 4 from J; bases not matched to a gene: 10. This CDR3 has 13 residues. The CDR3 is CAGVPGGRETQYF. For the CDR3, the DNA is TGTGCCGGGGTGCCGGGAGGTAGAGAGACCCAGTACTTC.

The rearrangement uses TRBV5-1 and TRBJ2-7, with D maybe TRBD2 (5 bases). The germline V gene encodes CDR1 SGHRS and CDR2 YFSETQ. CDR3 length equals 15 residues. V was shortened by 0 bases and J by 2 bases, with 12 bases between the two germline ends. The CDR3 DNA follows: TGCGCCAGCAGCTTGGACGAGGGTGCGGCCTACGAGCAGTACTTC. Protein product: CASSLDEGAAYEQYF.

The V and J genes are TRBV15 and TRBJ1-3; 7 positions match TRBD1. The CDR3 is 15 residues long. After removal of 0 bases from V and 9 bases from J, the junction contained 8 bases not matched to a gene. Germline CDR1 reads LNHNV; CDR2 reads YYDKDF (reference sequence). The CDR3 DNA reads TGTGCCACCAGCAGAGATCGTGGGCAGGGGGTCACCATATATTTT. Residues: CATSRDRGQGVTIYF. Drawing the rest from reference TRBV15 and TRBJ1-3, the complete variable domain is DAMVIQNPRYQVTQFGKPVTLSCSQTLNHNVMYWYQQKSSQAPKLLFHYYDKDFNNEADTPDNFQSRRPNTSFCFLDIRSPGLGDTAMYLCATSRDRGQGVTIYFGEGSWLTVV.

This chain links TRBV30 with TRBJ1-1; D remains ambiguous. This CDR3 comprises 13 residues. V shed 3 bases and J shed 0 bases, with 8 bases lying between them. Germline V CDR1 and CDR2: GTSNPN, SVGIG (reference sequence). CDR3 coding DNA: TGTGCCTGGAGCCTAGACTTGAACACTGAAGCTTTCTTT. Its protein product is CAWSLDLNTEAFF.

The V and J genes are TRBV6-4 and TRBJ2-7; TRBD1 aligns across 9 bases. The trim removed 0 bases at V and 2 bases at J, leaving 2 bases unmatched. Germline CDR1 is MRHNA and CDR2 is SNTAGT. The CDR3 totals 15 residues. The CDR3 DNA is TGTGCCAGCAGTGACTCCGGGACAGGGCCCTACGAGCAGTACTTC. Its translation: CASSDSGTGPYEQYF.

This clone has a single count. The chain combines TRBV9 with TRBJ2-1; 7 positions agree with TRBD1. This CDR3 is built from 18 residues. From germline, CDR1 is SGDLS and CDR2 YYNGEE. Losses at the gene ends were 0 bases for V and 0 bases for J; bases not matched to a gene: 9. In DNA, the CDR3 is TGTGCCAGCAGCGTAGCCCTGACAGGGCGGAGCTCCTACAATGAGCAGTTCTTC. Protein: CASSVALTGRSSYNEQFF.

On this clone: At one end, the junction sequence differs from germline, possibly due to a read error. The chain carries TRBV12-5 and TRBJ2-3; 9 bases fit TRBD2. Germline-derived CDR1 and CDR2 are LGHNT and FRNRAP. The CDR3 is 21 residues long. The CDR3 DNA reads as TGCGCTAGTGGCTCCCCAACTAGCGGGCGAACCACATTCACTCTGGGGGATACGCAGTATTTT. It translates to CASGSPTSGRTTFTLGDTQYF.

On this clone: Germline is not matched at one junction end, which may reflect a read error. The rearrangement links TRBV7-7 to TRBJ1-3; D gene uncertain. The CDR3 is 16 amino acids. Per the germline V gene, CDR1 is SSHAT and CDR2 is FNYEAQ (reference sequence). The CDR3 spells CASSLAVGGSGNTIYF. CDR3 nucleotides: TGTGCTAGCAGCTTAGCCGTAGGCGGGTCTGGAAACACCATATATTTT. Drawing the rest from reference TRBV7-7 and TRBJ1-3, the complete variable domain is GAGVSQSPRYKVTKRGQDVTLRCDPISSHATLYWYQQALGQGPEFLTYFNYEAQPDKSGLPSDRFSAERPEGSISTLTIQRTEQRDSAMYRCASSLAVGGSGNTIYFGEGSWLTVV.

V gene TRBV30 combines with J gene TRBJ2-3; the match to TRBD2 covers 9 bases. J lost 4 bases, V lost 0 bases, and 8 bases had no gene match. CDR3 length equals 16 residues. Germline V lookup: CDR1 GTSNPN, CDR2 SVGIG (reference sequence). The CDR3 here is CAWSVFGLAGADTQYF. The DNA of the CDR3 is TGTGCCTGGAGTGTATTCGGTTTAGCGGGGGCAGATACGCAGTATTTT.

V is TRBV27 and J is TRBJ1-2; 9 bases fit TRBD1. The length of the CDR3 is 16 residues. The germline V gene has CDR1 MNHEY and CDR2 SMNVEV (reference sequence). With 6 bases clipped from V and 4 bases from J, the junction kept 12 bases outside the gene matches. This chain's CDR3 is CASSFGVDRGGYGYTF. CDR3 DNA: TGTGCCAGCAGCTTTGGGGTGGACAGGGGAGGCTATGGCTACACCTTC.

The genes are TRBV11-1 and TRBJ1-1; 7 bases align to TRBD1. Germline V gives CDR1 SGHAT, CDR2 FQDESV (reference sequence). Germline trimming cut 5 bases from V and 0 bases from J; bases unmatched to any gene: 9. CDR3 length: 16 amino acids. Here the CDR3 DNA reads TGTGCCAGCAGCGACCTTGTGGGGACAGTGAACACTGAAGCTTTCTTT. Translation: CASSDLVGTVNTEAFF.

The V and J genes are TRBV27 and TRBJ1-1; 8 bases fit TRBD1. After removal of 4 bases from V and 3 bases from J, the junction contained 4 bases not matched to a gene. Germline CDR1 MNHEY, CDR2 SMNVEV (reference sequence). This CDR3 has 14 residues. The CDR3 region has the DNA TGTGCCAGCAGTTATCAGGGGGCGCACACTGAAGCTTTCTTT. Its protein is CASSYQGAHTEAFF.

The V call is TRBV6-1, the J call TRBJ1-1, with a tentative D call TRBD1 (6 bases). Trimming removed 2 bases from V and 8 bases from J, with 15 bases in between. The CDR3 spans 14 residues. The germline gives CDR1 MNHNS, CDR2 SASEGT. CDR3 protein: CASSERVRGAEAFF. The CDR3 DNA reads TGTGCCAGCAGTGAAAGGGTCAGGGGAGCGGAAGCTTTCTTT.

The chain links TRBV14 to TRBJ1-3; D unclear. Germline CDR1 is SGHDN and CDR2 is FVKESK. The CDR3 has 17 residues. Trimming stripped 2 bases from V and 0 bases from J, with 14 bases between. CDR3 loop: CASSQSGRTGSGNTIYF. CDR3 nucleotide sequence: TGTGCCAGCAGCCAAAGCGGACGGACCGGCTCTGGAAACACCATATATTTT.

CDR3 nucleotide sequence: TGTGCCAGCAGTTCTCCAGGACTAGCGAGAGATACGCAGTATTTT. Translation gives CASSSPGLARDTQYF. The chain has TRBV28 and TRBJ2-3; 9 bases agree with TRBD2. Germline lookup yields CDR1 MDHEN and CDR2 SYDVKM. V was clipped by 4 bases and J by 5 bases; unmatched bases: 7. The CDR3 sequence is 15 residues long. The whole variable domain, remainder taken from reference TRBV28 and TRBJ2-3, is DVKVTQSSRYLVKRTGEKVFLECVQDMDHENMFWYRQDPGLGLRLIYFSYDVKMKEKGDIPEGYSVSREKKERFSLILESASTNQTSMYLCASSSPGLARDTQYFGPGTRLTVL.